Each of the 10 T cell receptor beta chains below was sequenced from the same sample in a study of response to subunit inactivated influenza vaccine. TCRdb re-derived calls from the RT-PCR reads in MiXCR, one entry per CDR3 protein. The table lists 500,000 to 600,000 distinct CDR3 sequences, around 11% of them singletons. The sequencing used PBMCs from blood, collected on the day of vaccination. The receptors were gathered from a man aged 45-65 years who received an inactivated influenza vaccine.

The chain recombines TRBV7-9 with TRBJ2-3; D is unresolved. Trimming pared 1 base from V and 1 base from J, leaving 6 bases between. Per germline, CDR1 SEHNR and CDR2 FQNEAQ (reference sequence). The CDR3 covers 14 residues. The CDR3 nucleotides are TGTGCCAGCAGCTTAGTGACGGGCACAGATACGCAGTATTTT. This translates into CASSLVTGTDTQYF.

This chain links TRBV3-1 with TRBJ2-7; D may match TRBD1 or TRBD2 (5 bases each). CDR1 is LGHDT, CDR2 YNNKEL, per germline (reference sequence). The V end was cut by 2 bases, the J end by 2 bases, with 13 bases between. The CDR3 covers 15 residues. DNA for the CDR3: TGTGCCAGCAGCCAACAGGGACGGACCGCCTACGAGCAGTACTTC. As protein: CASSQQGRTAYEQYF.

CDR3 in DNA: TGTGCCAGCAGCGTAGGGGTTAGCGAAGGCGGGGAGCTGTTTTTT. Translated, it gives CASSVGVSEGGELFF. This chain links TRBV9 with TRBJ2-2, with a tentative D call TRBD2 (5 bases). V gave up 0 bases and J gave up 7 bases, with 13 bases separating them. The CDR3 is 15 amino acids. Germline V lookup: CDR1 SGDLS, CDR2 YYNGEE.

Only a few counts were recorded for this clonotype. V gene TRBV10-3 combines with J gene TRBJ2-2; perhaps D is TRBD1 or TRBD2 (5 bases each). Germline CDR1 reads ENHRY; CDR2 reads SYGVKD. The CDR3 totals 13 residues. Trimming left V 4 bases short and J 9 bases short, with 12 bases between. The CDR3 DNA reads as TGTGCCATCAGTGCCCGAGGGGAGAGGGAGCTGTTTTTT. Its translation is CAISARGERELFF.

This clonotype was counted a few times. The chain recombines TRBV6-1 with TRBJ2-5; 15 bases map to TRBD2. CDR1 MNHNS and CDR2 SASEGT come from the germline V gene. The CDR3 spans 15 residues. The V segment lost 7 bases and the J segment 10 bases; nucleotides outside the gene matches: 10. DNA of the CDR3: TGTGCCAGCACCCCACCGGGACTAGCGGGAGGACGCCAGTACTTC. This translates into CASTPPGLAGGRQYF.

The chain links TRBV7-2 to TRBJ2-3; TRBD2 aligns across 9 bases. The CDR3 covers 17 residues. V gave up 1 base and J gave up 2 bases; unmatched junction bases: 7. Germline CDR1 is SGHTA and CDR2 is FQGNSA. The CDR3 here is CASSLGRLAGFTDTQYF. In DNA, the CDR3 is TGTGCCAGCAGCTTAGGTCGTCTAGCGGGGTTCACAGATACGCAGTATTTT.

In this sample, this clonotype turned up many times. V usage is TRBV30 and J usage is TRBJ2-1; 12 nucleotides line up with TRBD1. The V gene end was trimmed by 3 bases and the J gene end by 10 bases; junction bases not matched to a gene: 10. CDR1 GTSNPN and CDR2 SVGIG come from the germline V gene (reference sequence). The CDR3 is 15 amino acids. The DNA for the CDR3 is TGTGCCTGGAGAAGTTGGGGGACAGGGGGCGGCGAGCAGTTCTTC. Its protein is CAWRSWGTGGGEQFF.

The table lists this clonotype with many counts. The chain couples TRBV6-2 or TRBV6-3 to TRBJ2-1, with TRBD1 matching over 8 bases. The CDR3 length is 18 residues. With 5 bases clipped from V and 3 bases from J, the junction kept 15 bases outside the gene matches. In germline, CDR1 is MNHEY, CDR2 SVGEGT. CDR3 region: CASSGNLGNRGNYNEQFF. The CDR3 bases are TGTGCCAGCAGTGGAAACCTAGGTAACAGGGGGAACTACAATGAGCAGTTCTTC.

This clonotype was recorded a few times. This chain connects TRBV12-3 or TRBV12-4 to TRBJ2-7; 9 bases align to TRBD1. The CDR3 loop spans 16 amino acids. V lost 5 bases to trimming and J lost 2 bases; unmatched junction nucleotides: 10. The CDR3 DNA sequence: TGTGCCAGCAGTCTCAAATCCGGGACAGGGCCCTACGAGCAGTACTTC. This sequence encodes CASSLKSGTGPYEQYF.

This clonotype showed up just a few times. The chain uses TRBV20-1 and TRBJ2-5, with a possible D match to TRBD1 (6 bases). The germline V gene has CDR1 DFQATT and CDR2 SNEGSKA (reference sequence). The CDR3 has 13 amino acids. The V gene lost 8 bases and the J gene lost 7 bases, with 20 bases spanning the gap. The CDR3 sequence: CSPGTYPRGTQYF. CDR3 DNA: TGCAGTCCCGGGACATACCCCCGCGGGACCCAGTACTTC.